The sample holds a few counts of the clone carrying this T cell receptor (beta chain). TCRdb redid the calling of the RACE reads with MiXCR, one entry per CDR3 protein. The sample includes some 62,000 distinct CDR3 sequences, 9.5% to 12% of them seen just once. This sample is drawn from a study of human T cells and chemical hapten exposure. Sample time point: patch test 3, about 24 weeks after DPC sensitization. The treatment: therapeutic diphenylcyclopropenone sensitization with weekly scalp DPC. The total RNA was obtained from whole blood that was not fractionated. V gave up 0 bases and J gave up 0 bases, with 13 bases separating them. In germline, CDR1 is SGDLS, CDR2 YYNGEE. This CDR3 has 17 residues.

This chain links TRBV9 with TRBJ1-3; TRBD1 might be the D (5 bases). This clonotype was sampled from a woman in her thirties with alopecia areata. Some clones in this sample may be carry-over from other donors' samples. This specimen consisted of whole blood, obtained in connection with sensitization to the hapten diphenylcyclopropenone (DPC). Here the CDR3 DNA reads TGTGCCAGCAGCGTAGCTACCGGGGGAGTCTCTGGAAACACCATATATTTT. Translating it yields CASSVATGGVSGNTIYF.